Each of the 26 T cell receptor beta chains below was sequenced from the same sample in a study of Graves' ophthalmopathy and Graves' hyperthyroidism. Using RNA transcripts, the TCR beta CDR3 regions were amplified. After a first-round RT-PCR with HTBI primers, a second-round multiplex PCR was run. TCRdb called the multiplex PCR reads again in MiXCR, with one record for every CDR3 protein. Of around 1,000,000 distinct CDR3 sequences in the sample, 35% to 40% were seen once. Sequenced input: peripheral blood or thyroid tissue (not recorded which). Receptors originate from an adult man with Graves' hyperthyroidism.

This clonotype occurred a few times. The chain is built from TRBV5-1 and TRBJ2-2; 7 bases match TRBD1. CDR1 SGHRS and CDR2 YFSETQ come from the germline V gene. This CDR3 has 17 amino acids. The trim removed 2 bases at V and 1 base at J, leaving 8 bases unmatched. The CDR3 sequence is CASSLQIRTGNTGELFF. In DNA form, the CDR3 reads TGCGCCAGCAGCTTACAGATTAGGACAGGGAACACCGGGGAGCTGTTTTTT.

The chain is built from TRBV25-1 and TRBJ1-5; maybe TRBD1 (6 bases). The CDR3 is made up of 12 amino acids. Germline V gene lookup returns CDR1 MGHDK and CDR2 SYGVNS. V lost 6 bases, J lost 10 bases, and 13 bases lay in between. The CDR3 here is CASSEGGLPQHF. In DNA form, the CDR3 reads TGTGCCAGCAGCGAAGGGGGTCTACCCCAGCATTTT.

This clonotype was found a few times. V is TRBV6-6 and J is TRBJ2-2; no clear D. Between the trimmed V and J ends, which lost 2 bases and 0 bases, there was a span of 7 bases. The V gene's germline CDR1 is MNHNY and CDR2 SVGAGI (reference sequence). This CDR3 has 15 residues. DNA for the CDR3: TGTGCCAGCAGTTACGTCTCTCCGAACACCGGGGAGCTGTTTTTT. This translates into CASSYVSPNTGELFF.

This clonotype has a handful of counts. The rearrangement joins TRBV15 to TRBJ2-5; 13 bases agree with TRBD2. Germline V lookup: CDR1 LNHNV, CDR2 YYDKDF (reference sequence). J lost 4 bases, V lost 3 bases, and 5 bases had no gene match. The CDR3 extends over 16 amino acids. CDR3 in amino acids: CATSSPGLAGTETQYF. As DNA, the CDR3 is TGTGCCACCAGCAGCCCGGGACTAGCGGGAACAGAGACCCAGTACTTC.

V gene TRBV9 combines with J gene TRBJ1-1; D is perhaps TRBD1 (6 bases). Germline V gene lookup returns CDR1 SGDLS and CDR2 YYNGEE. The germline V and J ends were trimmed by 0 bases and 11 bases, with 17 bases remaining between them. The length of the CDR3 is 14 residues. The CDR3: CASSVEIRGARAFF. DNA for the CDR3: TGTGCCAGCAGCGTAGAGATAAGGGGGGCTCGGGCTTTCTTT.

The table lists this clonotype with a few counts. Written as DNA, the CDR3 is TGTGCCAGCAGCGTGGGGGACAGGGTCGACTCACCCCTCCACTTT. Amino acids: CASSVGDRVDSPLHF. The V gene is TRBV9, the J gene TRBJ1-6; TRBD1 matches 9 bases. J lost 10 bases, V lost 2 bases, and 7 bases had no gene match. This CDR3 is 15 amino acids long. CDR1 is SGDLS, CDR2 YYNGEE, per germline.

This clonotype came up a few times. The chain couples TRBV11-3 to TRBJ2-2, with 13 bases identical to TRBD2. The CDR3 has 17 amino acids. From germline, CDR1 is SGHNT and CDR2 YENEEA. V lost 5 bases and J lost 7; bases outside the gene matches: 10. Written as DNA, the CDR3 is TGTGCCAGCAGCCTGACTGGACTAGCGGGAGCAGTCGGGGAGCTGTTTTTT. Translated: CASSLTGLAGAVGELFF.

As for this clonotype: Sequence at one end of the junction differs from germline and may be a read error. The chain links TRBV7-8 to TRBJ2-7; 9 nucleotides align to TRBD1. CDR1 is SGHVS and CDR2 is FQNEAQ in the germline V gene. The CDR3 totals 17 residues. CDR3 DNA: TGTGCCAGCACCGCACGTTTCCGGGGGACAGGGTGGCGCGAGCACTACTTC. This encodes CASTARFRGTGWREHYF.

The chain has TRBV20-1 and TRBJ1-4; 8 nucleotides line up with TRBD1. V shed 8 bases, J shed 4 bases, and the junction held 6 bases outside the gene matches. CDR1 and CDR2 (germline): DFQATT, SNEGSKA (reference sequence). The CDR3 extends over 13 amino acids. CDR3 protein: CSTLTGGNEKLFF. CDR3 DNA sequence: TGCAGTACCCTAACAGGGGGTAATGAAAAACTGTTTTTT.

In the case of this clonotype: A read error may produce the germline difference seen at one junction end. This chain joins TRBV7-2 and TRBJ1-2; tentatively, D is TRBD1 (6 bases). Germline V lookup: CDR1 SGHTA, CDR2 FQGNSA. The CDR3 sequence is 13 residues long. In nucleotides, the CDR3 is TGTGCCAGCAGCTGGGGGGCTAAATATGGCTACACCTTC. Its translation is CASSWGAKYGYTF.

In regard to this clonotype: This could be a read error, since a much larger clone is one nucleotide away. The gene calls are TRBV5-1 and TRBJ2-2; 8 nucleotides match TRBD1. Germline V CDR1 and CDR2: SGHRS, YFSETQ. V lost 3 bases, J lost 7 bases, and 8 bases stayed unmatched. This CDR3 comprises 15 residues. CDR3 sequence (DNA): TGCGCCAGCAGCTCGGGCAGGGGGCATTTCGGGGAGCTGTTTTTT. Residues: CASSSGRGHFGELFF.

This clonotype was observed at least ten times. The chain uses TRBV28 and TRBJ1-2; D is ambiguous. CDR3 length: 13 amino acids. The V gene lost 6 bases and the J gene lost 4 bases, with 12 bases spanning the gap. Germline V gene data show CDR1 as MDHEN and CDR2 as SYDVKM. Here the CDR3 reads CASSLSGVYGYTF. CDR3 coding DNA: TGTGCCAGCAGCCTGTCAGGCGTCTATGGCTACACCTTC.

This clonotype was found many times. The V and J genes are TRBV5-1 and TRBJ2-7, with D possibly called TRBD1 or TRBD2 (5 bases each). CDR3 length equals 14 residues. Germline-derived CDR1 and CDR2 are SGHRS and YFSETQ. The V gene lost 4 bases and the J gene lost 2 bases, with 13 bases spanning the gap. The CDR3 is CASSVGTVTYEQYF. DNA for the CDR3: TGCGCCAGCAGCGTCGGGACGGTCACCTACGAGCAGTACTTC.

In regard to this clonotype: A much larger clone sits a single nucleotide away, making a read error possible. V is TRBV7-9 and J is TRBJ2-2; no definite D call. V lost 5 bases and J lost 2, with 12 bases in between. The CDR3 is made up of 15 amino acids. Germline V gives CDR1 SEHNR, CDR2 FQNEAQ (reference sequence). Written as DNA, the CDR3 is TGTGCCAGCAGCGTAGAATCTCTAAACACCGGGGAGCTGTTTTTT. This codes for CASSVESLNTGELFF. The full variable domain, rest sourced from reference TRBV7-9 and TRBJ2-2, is DTGVSQNPRHKITKRGQNVTFRCDPISEHNRLYWYRQTLGQGPEFLTYFQNEAQLEKSRLLSDRFSAERPKGSFSTLEIQRTEQGDSAMYLCASSVESLNTGELFFGEGSRLTVL.

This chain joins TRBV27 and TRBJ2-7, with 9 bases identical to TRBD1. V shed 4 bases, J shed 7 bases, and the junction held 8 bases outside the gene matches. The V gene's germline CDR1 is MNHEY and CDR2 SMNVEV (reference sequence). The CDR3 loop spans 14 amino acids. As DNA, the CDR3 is TGTGCCAGCAGTTCCGGGACAGGGTTCTTTGAGCAGTACTTC. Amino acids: CASSSGTGFFEQYF.

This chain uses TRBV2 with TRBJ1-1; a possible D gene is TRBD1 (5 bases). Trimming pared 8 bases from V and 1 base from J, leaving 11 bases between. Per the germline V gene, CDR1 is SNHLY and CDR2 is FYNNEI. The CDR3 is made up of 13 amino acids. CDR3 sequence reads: CASVRQWNTEAFF. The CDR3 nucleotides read TGTGCCAGCGTCCGACAGTGGAACACTGAAGCTTTCTTT.

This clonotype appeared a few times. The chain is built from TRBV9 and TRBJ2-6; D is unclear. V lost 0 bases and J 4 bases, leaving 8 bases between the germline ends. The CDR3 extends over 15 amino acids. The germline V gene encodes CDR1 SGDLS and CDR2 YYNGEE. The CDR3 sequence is CASSVDHKGANVLTF. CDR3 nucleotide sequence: TGTGCCAGCAGCGTAGACCATAAGGGGGCCAACGTCCTGACTTTC.

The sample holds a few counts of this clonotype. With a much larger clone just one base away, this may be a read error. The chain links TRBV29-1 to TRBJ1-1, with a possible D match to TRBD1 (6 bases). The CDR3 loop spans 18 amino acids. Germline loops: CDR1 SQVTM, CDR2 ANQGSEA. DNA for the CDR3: TGCAGCGTTGCTGGACAGCCGGGCCACCGAGCTCTGAACACTGAAGCTCTCTTT. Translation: CSVAGQPGHRALNTEALF.

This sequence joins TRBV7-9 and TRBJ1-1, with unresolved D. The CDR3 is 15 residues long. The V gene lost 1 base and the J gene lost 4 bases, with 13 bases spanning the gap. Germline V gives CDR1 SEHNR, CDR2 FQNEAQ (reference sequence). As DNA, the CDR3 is TGTGCCAGCAGCTTAGTTGACGGACGGGGCACTGAAGCTTTCTTT. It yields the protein CASSLVDGRGTEAFF.

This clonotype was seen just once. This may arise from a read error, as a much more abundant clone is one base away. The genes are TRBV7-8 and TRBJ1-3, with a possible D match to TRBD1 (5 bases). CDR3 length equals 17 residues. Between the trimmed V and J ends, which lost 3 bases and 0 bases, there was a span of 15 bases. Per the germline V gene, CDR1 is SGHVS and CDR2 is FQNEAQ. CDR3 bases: TGTGCCAGCAGCTTCCAGGGCAGAATCAGCTCTGGAAACACCATATATTTT. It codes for CASSFQGRISSGNTIYF.

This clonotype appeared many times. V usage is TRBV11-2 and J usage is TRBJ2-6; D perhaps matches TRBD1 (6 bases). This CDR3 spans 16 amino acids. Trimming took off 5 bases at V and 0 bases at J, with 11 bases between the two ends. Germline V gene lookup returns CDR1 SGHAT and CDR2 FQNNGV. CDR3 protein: CASSARDNSGANVLTF. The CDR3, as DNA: TGTGCCAGCAGCGCCCGGGACAACTCTGGGGCCAACGTCCTGACTTTC. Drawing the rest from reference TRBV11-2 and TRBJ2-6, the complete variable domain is EAGVAQSPRYKIIEKRQSVAFWCNPISGHATLYWYQQILGQGPKLLIQFQNNGVVDDSQLPKDRFSAERLKGVDSTLKIQPAKLEDSAVYLCASSARDNSGANVLTFGAGSRLTVL.

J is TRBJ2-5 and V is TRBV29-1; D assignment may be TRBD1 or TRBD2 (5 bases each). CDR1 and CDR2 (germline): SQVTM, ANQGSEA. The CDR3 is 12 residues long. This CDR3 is CSKRGPQETQYF. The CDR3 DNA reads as TGCAGTAAGAGGGGTCCGCAAGAGACCCAGTACTTC.

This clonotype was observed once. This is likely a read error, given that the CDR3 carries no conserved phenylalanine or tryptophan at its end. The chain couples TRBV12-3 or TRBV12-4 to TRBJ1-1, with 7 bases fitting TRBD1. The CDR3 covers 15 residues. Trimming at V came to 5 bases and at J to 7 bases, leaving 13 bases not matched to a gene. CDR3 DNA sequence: TGTGCCAGCAGTGGGTCGACAGGGAGGTCGCTTGAAGCTTTCCTT. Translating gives CASSGSTGRSLEAFL.

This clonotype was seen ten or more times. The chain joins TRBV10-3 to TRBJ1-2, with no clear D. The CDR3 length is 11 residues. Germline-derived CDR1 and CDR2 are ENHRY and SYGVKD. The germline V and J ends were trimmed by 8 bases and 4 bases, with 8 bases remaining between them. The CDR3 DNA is TGTGCCATCGGGCCAGGCTATGGCTACACCTTC. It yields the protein CAIGPGYGYTF.

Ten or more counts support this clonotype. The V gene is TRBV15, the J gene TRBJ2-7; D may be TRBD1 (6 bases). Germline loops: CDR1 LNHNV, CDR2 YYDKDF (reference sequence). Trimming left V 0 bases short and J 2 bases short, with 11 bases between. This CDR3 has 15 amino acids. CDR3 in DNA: TGTGCCACCAGCAGAGATCCGGACAGTACCTACGAGCAGTACTTC. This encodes CATSRDPDSTYEQYF.

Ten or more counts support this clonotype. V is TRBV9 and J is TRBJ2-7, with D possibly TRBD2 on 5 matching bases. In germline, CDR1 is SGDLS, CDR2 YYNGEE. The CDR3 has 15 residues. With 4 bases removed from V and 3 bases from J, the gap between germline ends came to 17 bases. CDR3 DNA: TGTGCCAGCAGCACCCGGGATCGGTCAATCTACGAGCAGTACTTC. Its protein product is CASSTRDRSIYEQYF.